These 10 T cell receptor beta chains were sequenced from one sample in a study of naive and memory T cell subsets. Two oligonucleotides, mixed equimolar, formed the beta constant-region primer covering TRBC1 and TRBC2. TCRdb reprocessed the UMI-ligation and nested PCR reads via MiXCR and lists one record per CDR3 protein. Of fewer than 30,000 distinct CDR3 sequences listed, approximately 11% are singletons. Specimen: effector memory CD4+ T cells from blood. Subset specified: effector memory, CD45RA- CD27-. These receptors were collected from a human donor in good health.

This clonotype showed up many times. This sequence joins TRBV27 and TRBJ2-5; weak D call: TRBD1 (6 bases). V lost 4 bases to trimming and J lost 1 base, with 10 bases between them. The length of the CDR3 is 14 residues. The germline gives CDR1 MNHEY, CDR2 SMNVEV (reference sequence). The CDR3 DNA reads TGTGCCAGCAGTTCCAGGGGTGGCCAAGAGACCCAGTACTTC. Translating gives CASSSRGGQETQYF.

Many counts were recorded for this clonotype. This chain connects TRBV5-1 to TRBJ2-7; tentatively, D is TRBD1 (5 bases). CDR3 length: 12 residues. Germline lookup yields CDR1 SGHRS and CDR2 YFSETQ. V was trimmed by 6 bases and J by 4 bases, leaving 11 bases between them. CDR3 sequence (DNA): TGCGCCAGCACCAACCAGGGTTACGAGCAGTACTTC. Residues: CASTNQGYEQYF.

This clonotype occurred a few times. The V call is TRBV6-1, the J call TRBJ2-7, with TRBD1 identical over 8 bases. CDR3 length equals 15 residues. The germline V gene has CDR1 MNHNS and CDR2 SASEGT. The V gene end was trimmed by 3 bases and the J gene end by 2 bases; junction bases not matched to a gene: 6. This CDR3 reads CASSDPGTGAYEQYF. CDR3 DNA: TGTGCCAGCAGTGACCCCGGGACAGGAGCCTACGAGCAGTACTTC.

The J gene is TRBJ1-5, the V gene TRBV20-1; D remains unclear. V was pared by 3 bases and J by 0 bases, with 18 bases between. The V gene's germline CDR1 is DFQATT and CDR2 SNEGSKA (reference sequence). The CDR3 sequence is 17 residues long. Here the CDR3 reads CSASSPLREYSNQPQHF. DNA for the CDR3: TGCAGTGCTAGTTCGCCCCTAAGGGAGTATAGCAATCAGCCCCAGCATTTT.

There are many counts of this clonotype. The chain links TRBV2 to TRBJ2-3, with TRBD2 as a possible D gene (5 bases). V was cut by 3 bases and J by 3 bases, with 7 bases left in between. Germline V gene sequence: CDR1 SNHLY, CDR2 FYNNEI. CDR3 length equals 13 residues. CDR3 loop: CASSETGTDTQYF. CDR3 in DNA: TGTGCCAGCAGTGAGACGGGGACAGATACGCAGTATTTT.

This clonotype turned up a few times. The genes are TRBV28 and TRBJ1-1; unclear D gene. Germline V gene lookup returns CDR1 MDHEN and CDR2 SYDVKM. V gave up 5 bases and J gave up 0 bases, with 13 bases separating them. The length of the CDR3 is 15 residues. The CDR3 loop is CASSSHGQMNTEAFF. CDR3 bases: TGTGCCAGCAGTAGCCACGGGCAGATGAACACTGAAGCTTTCTTT. Combining the CDR3 with reference TRBV28 and TRBJ1-1 gives the whole variable domain DVKVTQSSRYLVKRTGEKVFLECVQDMDHENMFWYRQDPGLGLRLIYFSYDVKMKEKGDIPEGYSVSREKKERFSLILESASTNQTSMYLCASSSHGQMNTEAFFGQGTRLTVV.

A note on this clonotype: A single base separates this from a much larger clone, so it may be a read error. This chain joins TRBV12-3 or TRBV12-4 and TRBJ1-1; D remains ambiguous. This CDR3 comprises 13 residues. Deletions cut 6 bases from V and 5 bases from J, with 13 bases between. CDR3 region: CASSLSYLTEAFF. The CDR3 region has the DNA TGTGCCAGCAGCCTGAGTTATTTGACTGAAGCTTTCTTT.

A few counts support this clonotype. This rearrangement joins TRBV30 to TRBJ1-1; 7 positions agree with TRBD1. Germline lookup yields CDR1 GTSNPN and CDR2 SVGIG (reference sequence). After removal of 1 base from V and 0 bases from J, the junction contained 11 bases not matched to a gene. CDR3 length equals 17 residues. CDR3 DNA: TGTGCCTGGAGTGCGGGACAGTCCCCCACCATGAACACTGAAGCTTTCTTT. The encoded protein is CAWSAGQSPTMNTEAFF.

In this sample, this clonotype turned up a few times. V gene TRBV11-2 combines with J gene TRBJ2-6; D tentatively fits TRBD1 or TRBD2 (6 bases each). V gave up 5 bases and J gave up 0 bases, with 17 bases separating them. The CDR3 has 18 amino acids. CDR1 is SGHAT and CDR2 is FQNNGV in the germline V gene. The CDR3 sequence: CASSPSEGVTSGANVLTF. The CDR3 bases are TGTGCCAGCAGCCCCTCGGAGGGGGTAACCTCTGGGGCCAACGTCCTGACTTTC.

The chain carries TRBV30 and TRBJ1-1; tentative D call: TRBD1 (5 bases). CDR1 and CDR2 from the germline V gene are GTSNPN and SVGIG (reference sequence). Trimming took 8 bases from V and 0 from J, leaving 10 bases between them. This CDR3 is 12 amino acids long. Written as DNA, the CDR3 is TGTGCCGGGGGACGGATGAACACTGAAGCTTTCTTT. Amino acids: CAGGRMNTEAFF.